This paragraph reports one T cell receptor (beta chain). Antigen unknown. As to treatment: roughly 10-day PBMC culture with coronavirus spike peptide pools or control peptides (ViraFEST assay). The ViraFEST method relied on peptide pools to expand antigen-specific T cells, followed by TCR sequencing. The Oncomine TCR Beta short-read assay was what sequenced the DNA obtained from cultured CD4+ T cells. MiXCR, run by TCRdb on the PCR reads, gives a single entry per CDR3 protein. The table lists tens of thousands of distinct CDR3 sequences, under 55% of them singletons. The data were obtained in a study of vaccination and CD4 T cells after COVID-19. Looking at the study overall: Post-diagnosis, post-COVID samples were collected after a median roughly 100 days, ranging 35 to 161. Study-level findings and limits: For convalescent patients, 304 of the 307 vaccine-specific clones analyzed were classified as spike mono-reactive.

The germline V gene has CDR1 SGHTA and CDR2 FQGNSA. Trimming took 1 base from V and 10 from J, leaving 11 bases between them. CDR3 size: 14 residues. The chain employs TRBV7-2 and TRBJ1-6; D unclear. The material was CD4+ T cells from blood, cultured in vitro, obtained before SARS-CoV-2 vaccination. The receptor was derived from a human donor who received a COVID-19 vaccine. The CDR3 spells CASSLGVRESPLHF. In DNA form, the CDR3 reads TGTGCCAGCAGCTTAGGGGTTCGGGAATCACCCCTCCACTTT.